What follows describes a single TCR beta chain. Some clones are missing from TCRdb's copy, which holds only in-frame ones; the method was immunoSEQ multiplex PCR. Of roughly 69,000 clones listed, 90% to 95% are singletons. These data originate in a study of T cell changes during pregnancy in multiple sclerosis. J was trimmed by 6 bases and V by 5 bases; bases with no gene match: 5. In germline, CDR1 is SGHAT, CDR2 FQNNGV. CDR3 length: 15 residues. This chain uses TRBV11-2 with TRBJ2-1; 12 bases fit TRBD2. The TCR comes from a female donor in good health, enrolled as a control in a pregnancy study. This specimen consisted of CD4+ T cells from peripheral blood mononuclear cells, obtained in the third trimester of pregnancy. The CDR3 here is CASSLTSGGFNEQFF. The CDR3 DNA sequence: TGTGCCAGCAGCCTCACTAGCGGGGGGTTCAATGAGCAGTTCTTC.